This T cell receptor (beta chain) derives from a study of blood T cell repertoires in COVID-19. V lost 0 bases to trimming and J lost 4 bases; unmatched junction nucleotides: 3. Germline V gene data show CDR1 as SGDLS and CDR2 as YYNGEE. The length of the CDR3 is 15 residues. In the original processing: Amplification of reference gene primers was used by the study to estimate nucleated cell counts. The method was immunoSEQ multiplex PCR; TCRdb's version includes in-frame clones alone and lacks a portion of them. That table is the source of V, J and clone size, and D and trimming were worked out from the DNA. The data hold roughly 74,000 clones, with 80% to 90% observed a single time.

Sequencing was performed on PBMCs or T cells enriched from blood (not recorded which). The receptor was derived from a woman between 45 and 65 years old with acute COVID-19. The chain employs TRBV9 and TRBJ2-5, with 10 bases that match TRBD2. CDR3 amino acids: CASSVGVAGGETQYF. As DNA, the CDR3 is TGTGCCAGCAGCGTAGGGGTAGCGGGAGGAGAGACCCAGTACTTC.